The 6 T cell receptor beta chains below were found in one sample sequenced in a study of T cell responses to AZD1222 COVID-19 vaccine. Profiled with immunoSEQ multiplex PCR; TCRdb holds only in-frame clones, not every one. Here the sample spans almost 95,000 clones, 85% being singletons. The sequencing used peripheral blood, collected 28 days after the second AZD1222 dose. Every receptor here comes from an adult who received the AZD1222 COVID-19 vaccine.

This clone was observed once. J is TRBJ1-4 and V is TRBV27; the D is unclear. This CDR3 is built from 14 residues. In germline, CDR1 is MNHEY, CDR2 SMNVEV (reference sequence). The V end was cut by 3 bases, the J end by 8 bases, with 13 bases between. The CDR3 coding sequence is TGTGCCAGCAGTTTCGCAGCACGTTTCGAAAAACTGTTTTTT. Its protein product is CASSFAARFEKLFF.

The rearrangement joins TRBV7-8 to TRBJ1-5; D gene ambiguous. V was cut by 5 bases and J by 3 bases, with 14 bases left in between. The germline V gene has CDR1 SGHVS and CDR2 FQNEAQ. This CDR3 is 15 amino acids long. The DNA of the CDR3 is TGTGCCAGCAGCCCCCCAGGAGGGCACAATCAGCCCCAGCATTTT. Its translation: CASSPPGGHNQPQHF. The full variable domain, completed using reference TRBV7-8 and TRBJ1-5, is GAGVSQSPRYKVAKRGQDVALRCDPISGHVSLFWYQQALGQGPEFLTYFQNEAQLDKSGLPSDRFFAERPEGSVSTLKIQRTQQEDSAVYLCASSPPGGHNQPQHFGDGTRLSIL.

The chain employs TRBV5-1 and TRBJ2-1; the D gene is possibly TRBD2 (6 bases). Germline V gene lookup returns CDR1 SGHRS and CDR2 YFSETQ. The germline V and J ends were trimmed by 1 base and 3 bases, with 11 bases remaining between them. The CDR3 is 15 residues long. The CDR3, as DNA: TGCGCCAGCAGCTTGAGAGGACTACTCTACAATGAGCAGTTCTTC. Translating gives CASSLRGLLYNEQFF.

The chain uses TRBV6-1 and TRBJ2-1; TRBD1 might be the D (6 bases). The V end was cut by 4 bases, the J end by 4 bases, with 17 bases between. This CDR3 region has 16 residues. CDR1 MNHNS and CDR2 SASEGT come from the germline V gene. The DNA for the CDR3 is TGTGCCAGCAGTGTTCACAGGGAGAGACCTTACAATGAGCAGTTCTTC. The encoded protein is CASSVHRERPYNEQFF.

This rearrangement joins TRBV6-6 to TRBJ1-2; 8 nucleotides match TRBD1. With 5 bases clipped from V and 5 bases from J, the junction kept 10 bases outside the gene matches. The CDR3 is 15 amino acids. CDR1 and CDR2 (germline): MNHNY, SVGAGI (reference sequence). In nucleotides, the CDR3 is TGTGCCAGCAGTACAGGGGGACGGTCTTTGTATGGCTACACCTTC. It encodes CASSTGGRSLYGYTF.

The chain recombines TRBV6-2 or TRBV6-3 with TRBJ2-3; 9 bases align to TRBD2. Germline loops: CDR1 MNHEY, CDR2 SVGEGT. The CDR3 length is 19 residues. V lost 0 bases and J lost 1; bases outside the gene matches: 11. The CDR3 DNA is TGTGCCAGCAGTTACTCAGAAGCGGGAGGACCATCTGGCACAGATACGCAGTATTTT. Amino acid sequence: CASSYSEAGGPSGTDTQYF.